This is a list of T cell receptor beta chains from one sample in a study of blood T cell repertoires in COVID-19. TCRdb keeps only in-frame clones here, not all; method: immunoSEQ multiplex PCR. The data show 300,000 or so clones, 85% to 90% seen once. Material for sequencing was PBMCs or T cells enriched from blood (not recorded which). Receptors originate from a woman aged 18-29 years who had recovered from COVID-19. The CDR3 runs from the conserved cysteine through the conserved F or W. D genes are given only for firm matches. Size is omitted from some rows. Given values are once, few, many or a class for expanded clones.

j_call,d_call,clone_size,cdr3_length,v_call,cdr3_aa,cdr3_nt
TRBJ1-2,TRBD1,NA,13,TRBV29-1,CSADDRGVDGYTF,TGCAGCGCTGACGACAGGGGAGTTGATGGCTACACCTTC
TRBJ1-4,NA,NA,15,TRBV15,CATSRVRQINEKLFF,TGTGCCACCAGCAGAGTTAGACAGATTAATGAAAAACTGTTTTTT
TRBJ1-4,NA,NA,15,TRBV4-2,CASSQVRGSNEKLFF,TGTGCCAGCAGCCAAGTGAGAGGGAGTAATGAAAAACTGTTTTTT
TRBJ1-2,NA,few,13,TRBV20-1,CSASKPGAGGYTF,TGCAGTGCTAGTAAACCCGGGGCGGGAGGCTACACCTTC
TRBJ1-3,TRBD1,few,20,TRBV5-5,CASSVTANPHRGSSGNTIYF,TGTGCCAGCAGCGTAACCGCAAACCCCCACAGGGGATCCTCTGGAAACACCATATATTTT
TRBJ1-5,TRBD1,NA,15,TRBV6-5,CASSPDWDRPFNQHF,TGTGCCAGCAGCCCGGACTGGGACAGACCCTTTAACCAGCATTTT
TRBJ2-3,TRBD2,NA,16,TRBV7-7,CASSPGLAGVGDTQYF,TGTGCCAGCAGCCCGGGACTAGCGGGAGTAGGAGATACGCAGTATTTT
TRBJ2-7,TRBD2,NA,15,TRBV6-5,CASTLTSGSSDEQYF,TGTGCCAGCACCCTGACTAGCGGGAGTAGTGACGAGCAGTACTTC
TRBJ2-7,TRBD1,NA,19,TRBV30,CAWSVWVRGSPLPPYEQYF,TGTGCCTGGAGTGTATGGGTCAGGGGGTCGCCCCTACCCCCCTACGAGCAGTACTTC
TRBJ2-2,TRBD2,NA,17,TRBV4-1,CASSLNRLAGDTGELFF,TGCGCCAGCAGCCTCAACCGACTAGCGGGAGATACCGGGGAGCTGTTTTTT
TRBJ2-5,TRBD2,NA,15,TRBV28,CAHSGGGSIQETQYF,TGTGCTCACTCAGGCGGGGGGTCCATCCAAGAGACCCAGTACTTC
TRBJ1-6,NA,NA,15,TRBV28,CASSLWSRGSSPLHF,TGTGCCAGCAGTTTATGGTCCAGGGGCTCGTCACCCCTCCACTTT
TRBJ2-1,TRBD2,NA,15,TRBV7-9,CASRPGTSGRNEQFF,TGTGCCTCAAGACCGGGGACTAGCGGGAGGAATGAGCAGTTCTTC
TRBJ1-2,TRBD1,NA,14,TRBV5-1,CASSFRQGADGYTF,TGCGCCAGCAGCTTCCGACAGGGGGCGGATGGCTACACCTTC
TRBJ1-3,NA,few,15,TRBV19,CASSRTVASGNTIYF,TGTGCCAGTAGCCGGACAGTGGCCTCTGGAAACACCATATATTTT
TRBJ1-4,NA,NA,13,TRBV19,CASSQGSGEKLFF,TGTGCCAGTAGTCAGGGGTCGGGCGAAAAACTGTTTTTT
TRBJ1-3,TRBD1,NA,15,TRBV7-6,CASSPRTGDGNTIYF,TGTGCCAGCAGCCCAAGGACAGGGGATGGAAACACCATATATTTT